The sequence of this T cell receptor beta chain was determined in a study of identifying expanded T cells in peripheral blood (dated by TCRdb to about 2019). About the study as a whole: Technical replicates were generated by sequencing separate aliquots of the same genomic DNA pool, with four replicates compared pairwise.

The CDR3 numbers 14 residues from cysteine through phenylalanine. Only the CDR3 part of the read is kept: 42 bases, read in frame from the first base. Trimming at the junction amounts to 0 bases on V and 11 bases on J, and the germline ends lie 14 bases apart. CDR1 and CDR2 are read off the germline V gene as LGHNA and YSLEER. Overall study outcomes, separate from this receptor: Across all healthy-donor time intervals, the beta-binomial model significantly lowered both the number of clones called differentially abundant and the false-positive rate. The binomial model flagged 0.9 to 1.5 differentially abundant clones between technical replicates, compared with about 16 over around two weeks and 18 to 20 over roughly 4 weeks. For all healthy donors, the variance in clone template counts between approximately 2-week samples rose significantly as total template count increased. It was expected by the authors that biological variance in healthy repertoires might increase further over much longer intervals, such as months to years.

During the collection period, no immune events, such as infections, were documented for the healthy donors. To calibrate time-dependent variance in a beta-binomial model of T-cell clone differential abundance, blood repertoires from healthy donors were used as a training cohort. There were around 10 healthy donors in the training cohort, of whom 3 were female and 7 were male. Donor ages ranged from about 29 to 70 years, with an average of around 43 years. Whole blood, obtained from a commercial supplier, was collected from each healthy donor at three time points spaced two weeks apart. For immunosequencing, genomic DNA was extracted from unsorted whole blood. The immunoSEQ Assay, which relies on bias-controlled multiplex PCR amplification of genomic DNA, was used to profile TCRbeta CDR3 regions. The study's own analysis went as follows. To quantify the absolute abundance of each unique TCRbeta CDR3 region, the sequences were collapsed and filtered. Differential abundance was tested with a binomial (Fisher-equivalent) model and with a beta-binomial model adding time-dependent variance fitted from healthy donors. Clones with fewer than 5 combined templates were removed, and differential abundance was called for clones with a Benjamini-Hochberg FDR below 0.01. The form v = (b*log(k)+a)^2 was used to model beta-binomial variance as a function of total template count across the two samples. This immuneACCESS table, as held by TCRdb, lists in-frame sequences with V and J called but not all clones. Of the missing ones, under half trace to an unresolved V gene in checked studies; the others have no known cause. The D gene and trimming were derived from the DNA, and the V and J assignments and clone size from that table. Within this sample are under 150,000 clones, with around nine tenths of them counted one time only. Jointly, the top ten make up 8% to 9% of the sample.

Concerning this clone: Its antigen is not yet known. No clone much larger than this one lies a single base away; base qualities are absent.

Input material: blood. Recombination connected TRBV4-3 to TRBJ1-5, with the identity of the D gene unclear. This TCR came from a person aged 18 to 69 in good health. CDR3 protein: CASSQDGGSTAQHF. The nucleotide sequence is TGCGCCAGCAGCCAAGATGGTGGTTCAACGGCCCAGCATTTT.